This TCR beta chain derives from a study of CD8 T cells in Susac syndrome. Sequencing of TCR beta, carried out with a high-throughput approach, was applied to CD8+ and CD4+ T cells from the blood. The multiple sclerosis controls consisted of treatment-naive patients with relapsing-remitting disease, either stable or active. Negative isolation yielded CD4+ and CD8+ T cells, and FACS enriched TEMRA cells. Trimming took off 6 bases at V and 3 bases at J, with 14 bases between the two ends. The CDR3 runs 14 residues. Germline CDR1 and CDR2: SGHAT and FQNNGV. Reverse transcription of 0.5 to 1 ug RNA was performed with random hexamers. A multiplex approach, immunoSEQ multiplex PCR, amplified TCR beta CDR3 across 54 Vbeta and 13 Jbeta. MiXCR, applied by TCRdb to the immunoSEQ multiplex PCR reads, yields one record per CDR3 protein. The table lists approximately 230,000 distinct CDR3 sequences, 80% to 95% of them singletons.

A single count supports this clonotype. The chain uses TRBV11-2 and TRBJ1-1, with D possibly being TRBD1 (5 bases). This clonotype was obtained from a human donor with multiple sclerosis. The specimen was CD4+ T cells from PBMCs. CDR3 sequence reads: CASSPTGGDTEAFF. The CDR3, as DNA: TGTGCCAGCAGTCCCACGGGAGGGGACACTGAAGCTTTCTTT.